Below are 20 T cell receptor beta chains sequenced from a single sample in a study of long-term antiretroviral therapy in people with HIV. Survey level was the resolution at which the v3.0 immunoSEQ assay ran. Some clones are missing from TCRdb's copy, which holds only in-frame ones; the method was immunoSEQ multiplex PCR. The sample carries 20,000 to 30,000 clones, 79% recorded once. Here the sequenced sample was unsorted PBMCs, taken 1.2 years after starting antiretroviral therapy. The receptors originated from a woman in her thirties or forties with HIV.

The chain joins TRBV30 to TRBJ2-5, with unresolved D. Trimming left V 7 bases short and J 10 bases short, with 19 bases between. Germline CDR1 reads GTSNPN; CDR2 reads SVGIG (reference sequence). The length of the CDR3 is 12 residues. The CDR3 region is CALDPNTSDQYF. For the CDR3, the DNA is TGTGCCTTGGACCCGAATACTTCGGACCAGTACTTC.

This clone occurred once. This chain joins TRBV19 and TRBJ1-4; 8 bases fit TRBD1. This CDR3 has 14 amino acids. Unmatched junction bases numbered 5, after V lost 3 bases and J lost 8 bases. The germline V gene encodes CDR1 LNHDA and CDR2 SQIVND (reference sequence). The CDR3 DNA is TGTGCCAGTAGTATGCGACAGGGGAGGGAAAAACTGTTTTTT. Translation gives CASSMRQGREKLFF.

The chain carries TRBV11-3 and TRBJ2-1; unclear D gene. CDR3 length equals 11 residues. V was clipped by 4 bases and J by 6 bases, with 4 bases between them. Germline V gives CDR1 SGHNT, CDR2 YENEEA. CDR3 amino acids: CASSYGNEQFF. The DNA of the CDR3 is TGTGCCAGCAGCTATGGCAATGAGCAGTTCTTC.

The rearrangement links TRBV12-5 to TRBJ1-5; the match to TRBD1 covers 8 bases. Trimming took 6 bases from V and 1 from J; bases not matched to a gene: 8. Germline V gene data show CDR1 as LGHNT and CDR2 as FRNRAP. The CDR3 is 16 amino acids. CDR3 region: CASGGDRDRSNQPQHF. The CDR3 DNA sequence: TGTGCTAGTGGCGGGGACCGGGACAGGAGCAATCAGCCCCAGCATTTT.

The chain employs TRBV7-9 and TRBJ1-2, with D uncertain. This CDR3 is built from 14 residues. Looked up from germline, CDR1 is SEHNR and CDR2 is FQNEAQ (reference sequence). The V end lost 1 base, the J end lost 8 bases, and 14 bases lay between the germline ends. The CDR3 bases are TGTGCCAGCAGCTTAGATTTCACAGCATACGGCTACACCTTC. Protein: CASSLDFTAYGYTF.

The V call is TRBV6-5, the J call TRBJ1-1, with 9 nucleotides matching TRBD1. Germline loops: CDR1 MNHEY, CDR2 SVGAGI. The CDR3 has 13 residues. Trimming cost V 6 bases and J 4 bases; bases outside gene matches: 3. This CDR3 is CASRLTGGTEAFF. The CDR3 nucleotides are TGTGCCAGCAGACTGACAGGGGGCACTGAAGCTTTCTTT.

The chain joins TRBV6-5 to TRBJ2-5; 9 bases align to TRBD2. Germline V gene sequence: CDR1 MNHEY, CDR2 SVGAGI. J gave up 7 bases and V 5 bases, and 11 bases lay outside the gene matches. The CDR3 spans 15 residues. In DNA, the CDR3 is TGTGCCAGCAGTCGTCCCGGGACTAGCTTAACGACCCAGTACTTC. It yields the protein CASSRPGTSLTTQYF.

J is TRBJ2-5 and V is TRBV10-3, with D possibly TRBD2 on 5 matching bases. V was trimmed by 0 bases and J by 2 bases, leaving 10 bases between them. This CDR3 is 15 amino acids long. CDR1 ENHRY and CDR2 SYGVKD come from the germline V gene. Here the CDR3 reads CAISESGSSQETQYF. CDR3 coding DNA: TGTGCCATCAGTGAGTCAGGGAGTTCACAAGAGACCCAGTACTTC.

This chain uses TRBV7-9 with TRBJ2-2; 9 positions match TRBD1. There are 17 residues in the CDR3. CDR1 and CDR2 from the germline V gene are SEHNR and FQNEAQ (reference sequence). V lost 5 bases and J lost 2; bases outside the gene matches: 9. The CDR3 loop is CASSLIPGQGNTGELFF. The CDR3 DNA reads as TGTGCCAGCAGCCTTATACCGGGACAGGGAAACACCGGGGAGCTGTTTTTT. The complete variable domain, with remaining parts taken from reference TRBV7-9 and TRBJ2-2, reads DTGVSQNPRHKITKRGQNVTFRCDPISEHNRLYWYRQTLGQGPEFLTYFQNEAQLEKSRLLSDRFSAERPKGSFSTLEIQRTEQGDSAMYLCASSLIPGQGNTGELFFGEGSRLTVL.

The chain carries TRBV5-1 and TRBJ2-2; D ambiguous. This CDR3 region has 14 residues. The ends were cut back, 0 bases at V and 5 bases at J, with 8 bases in the middle. From germline, CDR1 is SGHRS and CDR2 YFSETQ. The CDR3 loop is CASSLVGTTGELFF. In nucleotides, the CDR3 is TGCGCCAGCAGCTTGGTGGGAACTACCGGGGAGCTGTTTTTT.

In its sample, this clone was seen a few times. The chain joins TRBV11-2 to TRBJ1-3; TRBD1 aligns across 8 bases. The V gene end was trimmed by 5 bases and the J gene end by 0 bases; junction bases not matched to a gene: 3. This CDR3 has 15 amino acids. The germline V gene has CDR1 SGHAT and CDR2 FQNNGV. Written as DNA, the CDR3 is TGTGCCAGCAGCGCAGGGGGCAACTCTGGAAACACCATATATTTT. It translates to CASSAGGNSGNTIYF. The full variable domain, rest sourced from reference TRBV11-2 and TRBJ1-3, is EAGVAQSPRYKIIEKRQSVAFWCNPISGHATLYWYQQILGQGPKLLIQFQNNGVVDDSQLPKDRFSAERLKGVDSTLKIQPAKLEDSAVYLCASSAGGNSGNTIYFGEGSWLTVV.

This rearrangement joins TRBV19 to TRBJ1-1; D remains ambiguous. This CDR3 region has 11 residues. V lost 5 bases, J lost 4 bases, and 5 bases lay in between. The germline gives CDR1 LNHDA, CDR2 SQIVND (reference sequence). CDR3 amino acids: CASSRGTEAFF. The CDR3, as DNA: TGTGCCAGTAGTCGTGGCACTGAAGCTTTCTTT.

V and J are TRBV5-8 and TRBJ2-2; weak D call: TRBD2 (6 bases). V dropped 3 bases and J dropped 1 base, with 7 bases sitting between them. From germline, CDR1 is SGHTS and CDR2 YDEGEE. The CDR3 covers 14 residues. CDR3: CASSWGVNTGELFF. CDR3 nucleotides: TGTGCCAGCAGCTGGGGGGTGAACACCGGGGAGCTGTTTTTT.

This clone was found once. This sequence joins TRBV6-1 and TRBJ2-7; the match to TRBD1 covers 8 bases. The CDR3 covers 13 residues. Germline V gives CDR1 MNHNS, CDR2 SASEGT. With 7 bases clipped from V and 4 bases from J, the junction kept 6 bases outside the gene matches. CDR3 region: CASNRGVGYEQYF. CDR3 in DNA: TGTGCCAGCAACAGGGGGGTTGGGTACGAGCAGTACTTC.

V usage is TRBV4-1 and J usage is TRBJ2-2, with 7 positions matching TRBD1. Germline-derived CDR1 and CDR2 are MGHRA and YSYEKL. With 0 bases clipped from V and 4 bases from J, the junction kept 5 bases outside the gene matches. CDR3 size: 16 residues. CDR3 region: CASSQDTGVPTGELFF. CDR3 sequence (DNA): TGCGCCAGCAGCCAAGATACAGGGGTCCCCACCGGGGAGCTGTTTTTT.

The chain joins TRBV13 to TRBJ1-1, with D possibly TRBD1 on 6 matching bases. This CDR3 spans 14 amino acids. The germline V gene encodes CDR1 PRHDT and CDR2 FYEKMQ (reference sequence). Between the trimmed V and J ends, which lost 3 bases and 6 bases, there was a span of 14 bases. The CDR3 DNA follows: TGTGCCAGCAGCTTCGAGGGGGAAGGCGCTGAAGCTTTCTTT. This codes for CASSFEGEGAEAFF.

The chain is built from TRBV27 and TRBJ1-5; D gene uncertain. V lost 2 bases, J lost 3 bases, and 11 bases lay in between. The CDR3 extends over 15 amino acids. CDR1 is MNHEY, CDR2 SMNVEV, per germline (reference sequence). The CDR3 DNA reads TGTGCCAGCAGTTTAGGGTACGGGCTCAATCAGCCCCAGCATTTT. This sequence encodes CASSLGYGLNQPQHF.

This clone was seen a few times. The chain joins TRBV4-1 to TRBJ1-6, with 8 bases aligning to TRBD1. The CDR3 sequence is 16 residues long. Germline loops: CDR1 MGHRA, CDR2 YSYEKL. Trimming took 3 bases from V and 7 from J; bases not matched to a gene: 8. The CDR3 protein is CASSQEPQGANSPLHF. DNA of the CDR3: TGCGCCAGCAGCCAGGAACCTCAGGGGGCAAATTCACCCCTCCACTTT.

This chain connects TRBV30 to TRBJ2-2; D is unclear. There are 14 residues in the CDR3. The V end lost 2 bases, the J end lost 1 base, and 8 bases lay between the germline ends. Germline values: CDR1 GTSNPN, CDR2 SVGIG (reference sequence). The CDR3 DNA reads as TGTGCCTGGAGTCCTTTAAGGAACACCGGGGAGCTGTTTTTT. Its translation is CAWSPLRNTGELFF.

The chain employs TRBV9 and TRBJ2-1; a weak D match, TRBD2 (5 bases). Germline loops: CDR1 SGDLS, CDR2 YYNGEE. The length of the CDR3 is 15 residues. Trimming removed 1 base at V and 4 bases at J, with 12 bases between. CDR3 loop: CASSVRLAQYNEQFF. Here the CDR3 DNA reads TGTGCCAGCAGCGTAAGGTTAGCGCAATACAATGAGCAGTTCTTC.